This T cell receptor (beta chain) came from a study of T cell repertoires in cytomegalovirus infection. Study-wide context: Through public TCR beta signatures, both CMV infection and matching HLA type were indicated.

Details on this clonotype: Its antigen is as yet unknown.

TCRdb used MiXCR to reprocess the reads, holding one entry per CDR3 protein. In the table there are fewer than 300,000 distinct CDR3 sequences, about 23% of which are singletons. Germline V gene sequence: CDR1 LNHDA, CDR2 SQIVND (reference sequence). J lost 1 base, V lost 7 bases, and 11 bases had no gene match. This CDR3 has 16 amino acids. Notes on the study in general: Summed frequency of public TCR beta families distinguished CMV carriers with the relevant HLA.

This receptor was identified in a human donor in good health (CMV status not recorded). Some clones in this sample may be carry-over from other donors' samples. V gene TRBV19 combines with J gene TRBJ1-1; 8 bases are shared with TRBD1. The sequencing sample was made of PBMCs. CDR3 nucleotides: TGTGCCAGTACCCACGACCCTCAGGGGGCGAACACTGAAGCTTTCTTT. Its protein product is CASTHDPQGANTEAFF.